This is a list of T cell receptor beta chains from one sample in a study of shared clonotypes between healthy human individuals. The data were produced by immunoSEQ multiplex PCR, yet TCRdb's version contains in-frame clones alone and is incomplete. The sample includes some 1,600,000 clones, 95% to 99% seen only once; the top ten take less than 0.55%. Source material: naive CD4+ T cells sorted from blood. The receptor source for this set is a man aged 25-45 years in good health. The conserved cysteine and the conserved F or W are not part of the CDR3 here.

length	J	V	CDR3
11	TRBJ2-7	TRBV4-3	ASSQEQGYEQY
17	TRBJ2-5	TRBV4-1	ASSQEGLAGTRIQETQY
13	TRBJ2-5	TRBV5-5	ASSPPGTAGETQY
13	TRBJ2-7	TRBV5-1	ASSLVVRGRAEQY
13	TRBJ2-2	TRBV6-6	ASSTGIAGVGELF
13	TRBJ2-1	TRBV27	ASSFGPQGYNEQF
13	TRBJ2-3	TRBV15	ATSSSGGWTDTQY
13	TRBJ2-6	TRBV30	ASPIIGSGANVLT
12	TRBJ2-4	TRBV6-6	ASRSRDTKNIQY
11	TRBJ2-1	TRBV28	ASSFQGFNEQF
13	TRBJ2-3	TRBV19	ASSQSGTNTDTQY
9	TRBJ2-7	TRBV6-5	ASNRGYEQY
13	TRBJ1-1	TRBV11-3	ASSSPRDGNTEAF
13	TRBJ1-5	TRBV5-1	ASSLGQSSNQPQH
12	TRBJ2-1	TRBV5-6	ASSLFQLYNEQF
11	TRBJ2-1	TRBV14	ASSQILGTEQF
15	TRBJ2-1	TRBV9	ASSARPRASGRNEQF
11	TRBJ2-7	TRBV28	ASKSGDPYEQY
14	TRBJ2-1	TRBV5-1	ASQAPIAGGVDEQF
11	TRBJ2-1	TRBV14	ASSPGNYNEQF
12	TRBJ1-1	TRBV5-1	ASSLDLAYPEAF
12	TRBJ2-7	TRBV19	ASKYDEIAYEQY
13	TRBJ2-1	TRBV7-2	ASSSGLPTYNEQF
13	TRBJ2-6	TRBV5-1	ASAGQTPGANVLT
14	TRBJ2-5	TRBV7-6	ASSNGLAGLQETQY
12	TRBJ2-7	TRBV10-3	ATPIGDRGREQY
12	TRBJ2-5	TRBV6-5	ASSRLGREETQY
13	TRBJ2-3	TRBV6-5	ASSYRGGEADTQY
15	TRBJ2-2	TRBV18	ASSPLGKVANTGELF
12	TRBJ2-7	TRBV5-1	ASSPVTRAYEQY
15	TRBJ2-3	TRBV11-2	ASRRVAAGLSTDTQY
14	TRBJ1-1	TRBV10-3	AISNSGQREDTEAF
14	TRBJ2-7	TRBV19	ASSIERASGSYEQY
14	TRBJ2-3	TRBV5-1	ASSDQGSAAADTQY
13	TRBJ2-5	TRBV7-9	ASSLGTGHQETQY
12	TRBJ2-5	TRBV18	ASSPVGGGETQY
13	TRBJ2-5	TRBV5-1	ASSTLGQGRETQY
13	TRBJ2-1	TRBV7-6	ASSPDQGDYNEQF
11	TRBJ2-7	TRBV10-3	AISEPTRHEQY
14	TRBJ2-1	TRBV18	ASSPPGLAPYNEQF
12	TRBJ1-1	TRBV28	ASTVLTANTEAF
13	TRBJ2-5	TRBV7-2	ASRTSGGLQETQY
12	TRBJ2-3	TRBV7-9	ASSLAWGTDTQY
13	TRBJ1-5	TRBV19	ASSPGQVGNQPQH
11	TRBJ2-3	TRBV7-3	ASSLLVSDTQY
10	TRBJ1-2	TRBV5-1	ASSYPGYGYT
14	TRBJ2-1	TRBV10-1	ASSPPGLLPRVEQF
19	TRBJ2-1	TRBV18	ASSRNRAGGPSAGLYNEQF
10	TRBJ2-7	TRBV29-1	SVGTVGYEQY
13	TRBJ2-3	TRBV6-5	ASSQTGARVDTQY
12	TRBJ1-5	TRBV10-3	ATGDSYSNQPQH
12	TRBJ1-5	TRBV5-6	ASSRAPLEAAQH
11	TRBJ1-1	TRBV10-2	ASSDSGYTEAF
11	TRBJ2-7	TRBV6-5	ASRYLGRDEQY